This paragraph covers one T cell receptor (beta chain) sequence. Its antigen remains undetermined. Per-nucleotide qualities are absent, and no much larger clonotype sits a single base away. The junction shows trimming of 6 bases on V and 5 bases on J, plus 15 bases between the germline ends. The CDR3 measures 14 amino acids from cysteine to phenylalanine. Just the 42-base CDR3 DNA is kept, in frame starting at base 1. For CDR1 and CDR2, the germline V gene lists SGHRS and YFSETQ. TCRbeta CDR3 sequencing was performed on sorted unstimulated T cells and on proliferating T cells recovered from mixed lymphocyte reactions. Fresh whole blood from approximately 11 HLA-typed healthy donors served as the source for isolating PBMCs. Unstimulated CD4+ non-regulatory T cells were FACS-sorted to map the origin of alloreactive clones. The library relied on the immunoSEQ multiplex PCR assay. The deep sequencing platform assayed approximately 10^5 TCR templates per sample. Genomic DNA extracted from sorted T cells was the material used for TCRbeta CDR3 sequencing. Turning to the authors' computational methods: Clonal analysis of TCRbeta CDR3 data was done in the R programming language. Alloreactive CD4+ and CD8+ clones were identified by comparing unstimulated samples to CFSE-low samples taken after the reaction. Regulatory or non-regulatory origin of alloreactive CD4+ clones was assigned by matching sequences to the sorted unstimulated Treg and non-Treg repertoires. What TCRdb holds here is the immuneACCESS table cut down to in-frame rearrangements. Part of the clones is not present; checked against another copy, under half of the missing clones reflect an unresolved V gene, and the others are unexplained. The DNA gave D and trimming, while V, J and clone size come from that table. This sample has about 100,000 clones in its table, and about 93% of those were observed once. The ten top clones hold approximately 12% of the sample.

These data are taken from a study of siplizumab effects on memory and regulatory T cells (dated by TCRdb to between 2018 and 2020). Concerning the study at large: The effect of the anti-CD2 antibody siplizumab on alloreactive T-cell subsets was examined in allogeneic mixed lymphocyte reactions constructed from human PBMCs.

General conclusions and limits of the study: The cumulative frequency of alloreactive sequences that could be traced back to unstimulated CD4+ memory T cells was significantly reduced by siplizumab. Of the alloreactive CD4+ clones that could be mapped, the Treg-derived share averaged 68.8% with siplizumab compared with under 35% in control reactions. Because sequences below about 10^-5 frequency were poorly captured, only a minor fraction of alloreactive clones could be mapped to unstimulated subsets. Whether proliferating Tregs from siplizumab cultures were suppressive was not functionally confirmed. A naive or memory phenotype could not be assigned to roughly 75-95% of proliferating CD4+ or CD8+ clones. Greater diversity appeared to be present in unstimulated naive T cells than in memory T cells, and a substantial contribution to the alloresponse seemed to be made by naive cells.

The TCR comes from a human donor in good health. Sequencing was carried out using non-Treg CD4+ T cells sorted from blood. In the paper's terms, the cell subset or site label means: FACS-sorted unstimulated CD4+ non-regulatory T cells. The chain is encoded by TRBV5-1 joined to TRBJ2-1, with no reliable assignment of the D segment. The CDR3 region reads CASNSLGHDNEQFF. The DNA is as follows: TGCGCCAGCAATTCGCTAGGCCATGACAATGAGCAGTTCTTC.